A single sample is the source of the 12 T cell receptor beta chains below, sequenced in a study of human T cells and chemical hapten exposure. TCRdb passed the RACE reads through MiXCR, listing each CDR3 protein once. Among about 120,000 distinct CDR3 sequences listed, about 11% were seen once. As for time point: patch test 3, about 24 weeks after DPC sensitization. Treatment denoted: therapeutic diphenylcyclopropenone sensitization with weekly scalp DPC. The sample was whole blood, taken in connection with sensitization to the hapten diphenylcyclopropenone (DPC). These TCRs come from a woman aged 50 to 60 with alopecia areata. Some clones in this sample may be carry-over from other donors' samples.

The genes are TRBV28 and TRBJ2-1, with a possible D match to TRBD2 (6 bases). V was cut by 2 bases and J by 13 bases, with 12 bases left in between. The CDR3 consists of 12 residues. Germline-derived CDR1 and CDR2 are MDHEN and SYDVKM. In nucleotides, the CDR3 is TGTGCCAGCAGTTTAAGGGCGGGACCACAGTTCTTC. Its translation: CASSLRAGPQFF.

V gene TRBV27 combines with J gene TRBJ1-2; D is unresolved. Per the germline V gene, CDR1 is MNHEY and CDR2 is SMNVEV (reference sequence). The CDR3 length is 12 residues. V gave up 6 bases and J gave up 7 bases, with 12 bases separating them. The DNA for the CDR3 is TGTGCCAGCAGCCATGTCCCCTCTGGCTACACCTTC. Protein: CASSHVPSGYTF.

This clonotype was detected a few times. V is TRBV29-1 and J is TRBJ1-1, with D hard to call. This CDR3 contains 14 residues. The germline V gene has CDR1 SQVTM and CDR2 ANQGSEA. Trimming cost V 3 bases and J 0 bases, with 11 bases left between them. CDR3 region: CSVEAGRLNTEAFF. The CDR3 bases are TGCAGCGTTGAGGCCGGACGGCTGAACACTGAAGCTTTCTTT.

This chain links TRBV3-1 with TRBJ1-1, with D uncertain. The CDR3 spans 13 residues. The V gene's germline CDR1 is LGHDT and CDR2 YNNKEL (reference sequence). V was clipped by 4 bases and J by 5 bases, with 11 bases between them. The CDR3 DNA sequence: TGTGCCAGCAGCCCCTCGACCGAAACTGAAGCTTTCTTT. Protein: CASSPSTETEAFF.

This clonotype was detected a few times. The chain carries TRBV28 and TRBJ2-1; D uncertain. Trimming took off 2 bases at V and 4 bases at J, with 18 bases between the two ends. Germline V lookup: CDR1 MDHEN, CDR2 SYDVKM. CDR3 length equals 17 residues. Here the CDR3 DNA reads TGTGCCAGCAGTTTACTTCTAGGTGGCGGACCGTACAATGAGCAGTTCTTC. Its translation: CASSLLLGGGPYNEQFF.

The sample holds many counts of this clonotype. V is TRBV20-1 and J is TRBJ2-3; D might be TRBD1 (5 bases). Germline V CDR1 and CDR2: DFQATT, SNEGSKA (reference sequence). The CDR3 length is 14 residues. The V and J ends lost 5 bases and 0 bases respectively, with 12 bases between them. The CDR3 DNA reads as TGCAGTGCTCCCGACAGTTCTAGCACAGATACGCAGTATTTT. Encoded protein: CSAPDSSSTDTQYF.

The V and J genes are TRBV7-2 and TRBJ1-6, with D perhaps matching TRBD1 (6 bases). V lost 0 bases, J lost 7 bases, and 10 bases lay in between. Germline V lookup: CDR1 SGHTA, CDR2 FQGNSA. The CDR3 spans 15 residues. The CDR3 reads CASSLARGANSPLHF. The DNA of the CDR3 is TGTGCCAGCAGCTTAGCGAGGGGGGCCAATTCACCCCTCCACTTT. Variable domain in full (rest from reference TRBV7-2 and TRBJ1-6): GAGVSQSPSNKVTEKGKDVELRCDPISGHTALYWYRQSLGQGLEFLIYFQGNSAPDKSGLPSDRFSAERTGGSVSTLTIQRTQQEDSAVYLCASSLARGANSPLHFGNGTRLTVT.

This rearrangement joins TRBV29-1 to TRBJ2-2; 7 nucleotides agree with TRBD1. CDR1 and CDR2 from the germline V gene are SQVTM and ANQGSEA. The V segment lost 7 bases and the J segment 7 bases; nucleotides outside the gene matches: 9. The CDR3 contains 13 residues. CDR3 DNA: TGCAGCGCTACGACAGGGTGGAACGGGGAGCTGTTTTTT. The encoded protein is CSATTGWNGELFF.

This clonotype was found many times. The chain employs TRBV20-1 and TRBJ2-6, with D perhaps given as TRBD1 or TRBD2 (5 bases each). The V and J ends lost 5 bases and 0 bases respectively, with 17 bases between them. The CDR3 is 17 amino acids. Per the germline V gene, CDR1 is DFQATT and CDR2 is SNEGSKA (reference sequence). CDR3: CSADPRDASSGANVLTF. In DNA, the CDR3 is TGCAGTGCTGATCCCCGGGACGCTAGCTCTGGGGCCAACGTCCTGACTTTC.

This chain connects TRBV20-1 to TRBJ2-7; 8 nucleotides line up with TRBD2. This CDR3 has 14 residues. After removal of 3 bases from V and 0 bases from J, the junction contained 4 bases not matched to a gene. Germline CDR1 reads DFQATT; CDR2 reads SNEGSKA (reference sequence). CDR3 region: CSARLAGSSYEQYF. The CDR3 DNA follows: TGCAGTGCTAGGTTAGCGGGGAGCTCCTACGAGCAGTACTTC.

The chain recombines TRBV20-1 with TRBJ2-7; 13 bases are a match to TRBD2. The V gene end was trimmed by 6 bases and the J gene end by 6 bases; junction bases not matched to a gene: 8. There are 14 residues in the CDR3. CDR1 and CDR2 from the germline V gene are DFQATT and SNEGSKA (reference sequence). CDR3 in amino acids: CSAKLAGGSGEQYF. CDR3 nucleotides: TGCAGTGCCAAACTAGCGGGAGGGTCGGGCGAGCAGTACTTC.

The gene calls are TRBV2 and TRBJ1-5; D is ambiguous. This CDR3 has 13 residues. Germline V gene lookup returns CDR1 SNHLY and CDR2 FYNNEI. The germline V and J ends were trimmed by 2 bases and 7 bases, with 9 bases remaining between them. The DNA of the CDR3 is TGTGCCAGCAGTGAATTAGGGTTCCAGCCCCAGCATTTT. It codes for CASSELGFQPQHF.